What follows is one T cell receptor beta chain and its context. Its antigen is still unknown. This sample is drawn from a study of immune evolution from preneoplasia to lung adenocarcinoma. The wider study: HLA loss of heterozygosity: over 5.5% AIS, roughly 15% MIA, about 30% ADC, none AAH.

The study's findings and limits: Top clone frequencies peaked in normal lung, apparently declining through invasive adenocarcinoma. Compared with EGFR-mutant or double wild-type lesions, KRAS-mutant nodules were more clonal.

Two lung cancer pathologists independently confirmed each histologic diagnosis. Data came from immunoSEQ multiplex PCR; TCRdb stores just in-frame clones and leaves some out. The sample lists 6,000 to 7,000 clones; 75% to 90% were seen once. Germline lookup yields CDR1 MNHEY and CDR2 SMNVEV (reference sequence). The J segment lost 9 bases and the V segment lost 5 bases, leaving 5 bases of the junction unmatched. This CDR3 is built from 15 residues. The J gene is TRBJ2-1, the V gene TRBV27; the match to TRBD2 covers 15 bases. The TCR sequence derives from a donor aged 70 or older with lung adenocarcinoma. Sequenced: FFPE lung adenocarcinoma in situ tissue. The CDR3 bases are TGTGCCAGCAGTCTCTGGACTAGCGGGAGGGCTGAGCAGTTCTTC. It translates to CASSLWTSGRAEQFF.